This is a list of T cell receptor beta chains from one sample in a study of control samples from healthy donors and cancer patients. The repertoire was sequenced with immunoSEQ multiplex PCR; TCRdb's copy has only in-frame clones and lacks some. Here the sample spans about 250,000 clones, around 79% being singletons. The sample consisted of PBMCs. These receptors were collected from a woman aged 60 to 75 with lung cancer. Each CDR3 is given with its conserved first and last residue. The order of the fields is J gene, V gene, clone size, CDR3 protein. Rows may omit the clone size; those that give it use once, few, many or a size class.

j_gene: TRBJ1-2; v_gene: TRBV7-9; abundance: -; CDR3aa: CASSLEAGRLGGYTF
j_gene: TRBJ2-5; v_gene: TRBV6-5; abundance: -; CDR3aa: CASRGVRGDQETQYF
j_gene: TRBJ2-5; v_gene: TRBV28; abundance: -; CDR3aa: CASSLGQGLGETQYF
j_gene: TRBJ1-5; v_gene: TRBV3-1/TRBV3-2; abundance: -; CDR3aa: CASSYGPINQPQHF
j_gene: TRBJ1-5; v_gene: TRBV5-6; abundance: -; CDR3aa: CASSFGTGYNQPQHF
j_gene: TRBJ2-5; v_gene: TRBV2; abundance: -; CDR3aa: CASRTGLAGSTGSQETQYF
j_gene: TRBJ2-3; v_gene: TRBV27; abundance: -; CDR3aa: CASSSPAGSGGALDTQYF
j_gene: TRBJ2-5; v_gene: TRBV5-1; abundance: few; CDR3aa: CASSTTGPETQYF
j_gene: TRBJ1-1; v_gene: TRBV27; abundance: once; CDR3aa: CASTGAGSDTEAFF
j_gene: TRBJ2-7; v_gene: TRBV7-9; abundance: -; CDR3aa: CASSRGRDSLNYEQYF
j_gene: TRBJ1-4; v_gene: TRBV7-9; abundance: -; CDR3aa: CASSLSRTGATEKLFF
j_gene: TRBJ2-5; v_gene: TRBV2; abundance: -; CDR3aa: CASSLLSETQYF
j_gene: TRBJ1-2; v_gene: TRBV6-5; abundance: -; CDR3aa: CASTGQGGHSDGYTF
j_gene: TRBJ1-1; v_gene: TRBV10-3; abundance: -; CDR3aa: CAISETITATALNTEAFF
j_gene: TRBJ2-1; v_gene: TRBV11-3; abundance: -; CDR3aa: CASSHRPHRYEQFF
j_gene: TRBJ2-1; v_gene: TRBV5-1; abundance: -; CDR3aa: CASSSSGLAGGLEQFF
j_gene: TRBJ2-7; v_gene: TRBV30; abundance: -; CDR3aa: CAWSVGQGAYEQYF
j_gene: TRBJ2-2; v_gene: TRBV5-1; abundance: -; CDR3aa: CASSSFTGPGELFF
j_gene: TRBJ1-3; v_gene: TRBV7-2; abundance: -; CDR3aa: CASSSRTGNTIYF
j_gene: TRBJ1-5; v_gene: TRBV21-1; abundance: -; CDR3aa: CASSKENCTSTGTSNQPQHF
j_gene: TRBJ2-3; v_gene: TRBV29-1; abundance: -; CDR3aa: CSGGQGSTDTQYF
j_gene: TRBJ2-1; v_gene: TRBV4-1; abundance: -; CDR3aa: CASSTVGDYSEQFF
j_gene: TRBJ2-7; v_gene: TRBV5-4; abundance: few; CDR3aa: CASSLEWSGAHEQYF
j_gene: TRBJ2-3; v_gene: TRBV29-1; abundance: -; CDR3aa: CSVRGGAGLGTDTQYF
j_gene: TRBJ1-2; v_gene: TRBV3-1/TRBV3-2; abundance: -; CDR3aa: CASSPQGVYGYTF
j_gene: TRBJ2-7; v_gene: TRBV9; abundance: -; CDR3aa: CASSVDGRAYEQYF
j_gene: TRBJ1-2; v_gene: TRBV6-5; abundance: -; CDR3aa: CAGGTEAYGYTF
j_gene: TRBJ2-2; v_gene: TRBV5-1; abundance: -; CDR3aa: CASRSSAANTGELFF
j_gene: TRBJ1-4; v_gene: TRBV3-1/TRBV3-2; abundance: -; CDR3aa: CASSHRDRGEKLFF
j_gene: TRBJ2-2; v_gene: TRBV6-4; abundance: -; CDR3aa: CASSSGRDTGELFF
j_gene: TRBJ1-2; v_gene: TRBV6-2/TRBV6-3; abundance: once; CDR3aa: CASSYSMGQNGYTF
j_gene: TRBJ2-2; v_gene: TRBV5-1; abundance: -; CDR3aa: CASSSEGLTSGVMDGELFF
j_gene: TRBJ1-4; v_gene: TRBV30; abundance: -; CDR3aa: CAWIPPHDSPVNEKLFF